Described below is a single TCR beta chain sequence and its context. This record comes from a study of T cell responses to AZD1222 COVID-19 vaccine. Looking at the study overall: Pooled in the analysis were second doses at about 4 or about 12 weeks.

Clones were read by immunoSEQ multiplex PCR, and TCRdb kept only the in-frame ones, dropping some. Of 80,000 to 100,000 clones listed, approximately 90% are singletons. The CDR3 runs 15 residues. V dropped 3 bases and J dropped 5; count of bases not matched to a gene: 7. Germline assignment: CDR1 KGHSH and CDR2 LQKENI. The source of this sequence is an adult in good health. The sequenced sample was peripheral blood, obtained on day 0 of AZD1222 vaccination. The chain joins TRBV18 to TRBJ1-5, with 7 bases aligning to TRBD1. The CDR3 bases are TGTGCCAGCTCACCGTTAGGAGGGGGCGATCAGCCCCAGCATTTT. It is translated as CASSPLGGGDQPQHF.